This T cell receptor beta chain was sequenced during a study of vaccination effects on CD4 cells after COVID-19. Overall study context: Participants were vaccinated with two doses of either the BNT162b2 or mRNA-1273 vaccine. The study, taken as a whole, reports: Healthy vaccinees had only 1 of 255 vaccine-induced clones cross-react with common cold coronaviruses.

Between the trimmed V and J ends, which lost 7 bases and 2 bases, there was a span of 9 bases. This CDR3 contains 14 residues. The germline V gene has CDR1 SEHNR and CDR2 FQNEAQ (reference sequence). Viral peptide pools were used in the ViraFEST assay to expand antigen-specific CD4+ T cells, and sequencing came afterward. The authors isolated CD4+ T cells after roughly 10 days of culture. The study found no prior SARS-CoV-2 infection in the vaccine recipients, who tested negative for nucleocapsid antibodies. In culture with approximately 9.5 IU/ml IL-2 and roughly 10 ug/ml peptides, PBMC were grown at a few million per well. IL-2 medium was substituted for half the medium on days 3 and 7. Remarks on this clone: Its antigen is currently unknown.

Some clones are missing from TCRdb's copy, which holds only in-frame ones; the method was immunoSEQ multiplex PCR. The data show just under 45,000 clones, roughly four fifths seen once. The origin of this receptor is a human donor who received a COVID-19 vaccine. This chain links TRBV7-9 with TRBJ1-6; possible D gene TRBD1, 6 bases. Here the sequenced sample was CD4+ T cells from PBMCs cultured with SARS-CoV-2 spike peptides, taken before COVID-19 vaccination. The CDR3 here is CASKGGAYNSPLHF. CDR3 bases: TGTGCCAGCAAGGGGGGGGCCTATAATTCACCCCTCCACTTT.